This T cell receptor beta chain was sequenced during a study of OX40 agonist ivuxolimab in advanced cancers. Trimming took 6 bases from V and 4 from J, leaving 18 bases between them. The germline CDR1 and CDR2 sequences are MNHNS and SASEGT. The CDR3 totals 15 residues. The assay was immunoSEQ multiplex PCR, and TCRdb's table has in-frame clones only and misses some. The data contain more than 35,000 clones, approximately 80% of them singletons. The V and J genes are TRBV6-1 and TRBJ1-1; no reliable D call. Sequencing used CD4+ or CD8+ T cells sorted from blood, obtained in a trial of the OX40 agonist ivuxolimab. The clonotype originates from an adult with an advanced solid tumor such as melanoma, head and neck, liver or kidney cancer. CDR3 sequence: CASRAGSLQFTEAFF. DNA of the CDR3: TGTGCCAGCAGAGCCGGGTCACTCCAATTCACTGAAGCTTTCTTT.